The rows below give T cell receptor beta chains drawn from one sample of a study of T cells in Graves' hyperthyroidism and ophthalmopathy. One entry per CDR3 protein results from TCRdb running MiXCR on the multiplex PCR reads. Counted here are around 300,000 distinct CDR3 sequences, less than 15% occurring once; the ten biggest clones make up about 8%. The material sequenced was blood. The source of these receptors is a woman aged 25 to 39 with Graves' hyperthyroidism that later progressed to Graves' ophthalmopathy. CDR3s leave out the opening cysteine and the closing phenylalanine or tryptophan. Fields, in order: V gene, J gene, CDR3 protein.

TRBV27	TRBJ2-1	ASSFPGLFNEQF
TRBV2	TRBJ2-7	ASSEYSGGSTYEQY
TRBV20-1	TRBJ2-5	SANRAGVGETQY
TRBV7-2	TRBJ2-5	ASSLAGRHSYQETQY
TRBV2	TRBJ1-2	ASSTGPKGYT
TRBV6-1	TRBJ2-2	ASSRTGGYTEELF
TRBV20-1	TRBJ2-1	SARGLTNSYNEQF
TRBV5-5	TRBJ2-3	ASSLDGGGTDTQY
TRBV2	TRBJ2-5	ASSGEKETQY
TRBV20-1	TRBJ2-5	SARDLEGRETQY
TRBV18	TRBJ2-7	ASSPGGSTYEQY
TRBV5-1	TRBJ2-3	ASSPRGYLIDTQY
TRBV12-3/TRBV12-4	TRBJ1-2	ASSGQGEGYT
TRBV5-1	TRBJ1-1	ASSSLQGANTEAF
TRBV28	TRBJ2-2	ASRTGYLANTGELF
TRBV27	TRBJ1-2	ASSSLDRVDGYT
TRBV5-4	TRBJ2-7	ASSWTGGNEQY
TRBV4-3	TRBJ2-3	ASSPNLGLAGVNTQY
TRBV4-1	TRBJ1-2	ASSQGGQDGTLTWSSGGYT
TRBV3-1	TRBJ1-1	ASSHLISGSGEAF
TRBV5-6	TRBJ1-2	ASSTRRSQDYGYT
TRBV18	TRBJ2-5	ASSVERETQY
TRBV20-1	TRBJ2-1	SAGHNEQF
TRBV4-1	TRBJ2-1	ASSQPSGGRGGQF
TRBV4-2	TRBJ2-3	ASRPRSTDTQY
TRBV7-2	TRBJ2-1	TGSLGSSGKNEQF
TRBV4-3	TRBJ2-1	ASSQVGYNEQF
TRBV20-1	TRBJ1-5	SAVGQGSNQPQH
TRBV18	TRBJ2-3	ASSPPADTDTQY
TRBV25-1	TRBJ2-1	ASSQETSGARYEQF
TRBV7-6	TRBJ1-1	ASSPSEGANTEAF
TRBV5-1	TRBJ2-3	ASSLSTVSTDTQY
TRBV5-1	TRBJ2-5	ASSFRTSGQETQY
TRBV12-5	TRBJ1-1	ASGLVHRTEAF
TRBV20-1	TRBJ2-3	SARGPSSTDTQY
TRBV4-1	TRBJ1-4	ASSHTASVKLF
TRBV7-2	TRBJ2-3	ASSLDPPRTATDTQY
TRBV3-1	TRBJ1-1	ASSETAMNTEAF
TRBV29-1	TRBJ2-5	SVAPMLTPGGETQY
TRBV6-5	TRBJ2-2	ASSWDTSGTGELF
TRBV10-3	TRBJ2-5	AISGRAGTGVETQY
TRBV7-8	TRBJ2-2	ASSRDRVNTGELF
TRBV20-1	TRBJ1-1	SARPRTGSTGTEAF
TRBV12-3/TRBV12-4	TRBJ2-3	ASSFAGGTSTDTQY
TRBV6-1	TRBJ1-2	ASSFDRVGYT
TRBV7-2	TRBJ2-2	ASSLVSTGELF
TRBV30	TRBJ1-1	AWSVDGTNEAF
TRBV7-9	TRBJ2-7	ASSLVGHEQY
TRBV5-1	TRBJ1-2	ASTRGTRGYYGYT
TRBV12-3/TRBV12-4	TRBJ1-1	ASSLDTGGFTEAF
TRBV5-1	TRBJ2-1	ASSSGLAGPSYNEQF
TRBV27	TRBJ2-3	ASSLWDPAVYTQY
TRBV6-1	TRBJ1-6	ASGRALGPDSPLH